This TCR beta chain was identified in a study of blood T cell repertoires in COVID-19. The overall study: The United States, Italy and Spain supplied acute and convalescent COVID-19 samples. T cells, B-cell-depleted T cells, or PBMCs provided the cDNA or gDNA that served as material.

Authors' processing steps: Cell counts per sample came from amplifying reference gene primers. This table comes from immunoSEQ multiplex PCR, and its TCRdb copy is limited to in-frame clones, with some not included. The V and J calls and the clone size are those of that table, but D and trimming were determined from the DNA. The sample holds 200,000 to 300,000 clones, about 90% seen once. The germline V and J ends were trimmed by 7 bases and 4 bases, with 12 bases remaining between them. CDR1 is SNHLY, CDR2 FYNNEI, per germline. This CDR3 region has 13 residues. The rearrangement links TRBV2 to TRBJ2-3, with a tentative D call TRBD2 (5 bases). The specimen was peripheral blood. This TCR was recovered from a woman aged 35 to 49 with acute or convalescent COVID-19. CDR3 DNA: TGTGCCAGCACGGACTCGAGGGCAGATACGCAGTATTTT. This sequence encodes CASTDSRADTQYF. Filled out from reference TRBV2 and TRBJ2-3, the complete variable domain reads EPEVTQTPSHQVTQMGQEVILRCVPISNHLYFYWYRQILGQKVEFLVSFYNNEISEKSEIFDDQFSVERPDGSNFTLKIRSTKLEDSAMYFCASTDSRADTQYFGPGTRLTVL.